This T cell receptor (beta chain) was captured in a study of siplizumab effects on memory and regulatory T cells. Some clones are missing from TCRdb's copy, which holds only in-frame ones; the method was immunoSEQ multiplex PCR. The data show some 62,000 clones, over 80% seen once. From germline, CDR1 is MNHNS and CDR2 SASEGT. CDR3 length: 19 amino acids. Trimming took off 0 bases at V and 0 bases at J, with 18 bases between the two ends. V gene TRBV6-1 combines with J gene TRBJ1-5; tentatively, D is TRBD1 (5 bases). Material: memory CD4+ T cells sorted from blood. This receptor was taken from a human donor in good health. CDR3 in amino acids: CASSEAKGKGFYSNQPQHF. In DNA form, the CDR3 reads TGTGCCAGCAGTGAAGCAAAAGGGAAGGGGTTTTATAGCAATCAGCCCCAGCATTTT.